This T cell receptor beta chain was captured in a study of cytomegalovirus exposure and HLA in healthy donors. For the study at large: The use of the same platform for the 130 or so validation repertoires and the 666 first-cohort repertoires was reported by a later analysis. Broader study findings: A few chains tied to CMV proved CMV antigen-specific in vitro. Using the classifier, cytomegalovirus status was reportedly diagnosed with high specificity and sensitivity. Subsequent analysis of the 100 to 150 validation repertoires found a tendency for first-cohort TCR clusters to co-occur.

To note about this clone: Its specificity is not known.

Sequencing was performed with immunoSEQ multiplex PCR; in TCRdb, only in-frame clones are kept and a portion is missing. The data contain 150,000 to 200,000 clones, about 83% of them singletons. V lost 2 bases, J lost 8 bases, and 20 bases lay in between. Germline CDR1 reads MNHEY; CDR2 reads SVGAGI. The CDR3 runs to 16 residues. The material sequenced was PBMCs. The sequence derives from a young woman in good health and CMV-seronegative. The chain has TRBV6-5 and TRBJ2-3; tentative D call: TRBD2 (5 bases). This CDR3 reads CASSYEGHRGSVTQYF. The CDR3 DNA reads TGTGCCAGCAGTTACGAGGGCCACCGAGGTAGTGTTACGCAGTATTTT.